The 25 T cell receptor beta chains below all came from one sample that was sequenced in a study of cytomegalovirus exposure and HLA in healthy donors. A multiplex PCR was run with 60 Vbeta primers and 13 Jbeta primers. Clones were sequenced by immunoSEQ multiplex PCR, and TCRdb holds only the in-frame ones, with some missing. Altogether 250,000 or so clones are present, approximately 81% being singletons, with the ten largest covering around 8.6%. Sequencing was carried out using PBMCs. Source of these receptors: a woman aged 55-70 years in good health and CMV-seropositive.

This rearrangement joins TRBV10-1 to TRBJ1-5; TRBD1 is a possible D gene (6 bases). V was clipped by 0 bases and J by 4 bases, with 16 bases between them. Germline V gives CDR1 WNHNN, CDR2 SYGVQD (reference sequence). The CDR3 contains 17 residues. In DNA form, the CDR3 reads TGCGCCAGCAGTGAGTCGGACAGCGAGGGACAAAATCAGCCCCAGCATTTT. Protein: CASSESDSEGQNQPQHF.

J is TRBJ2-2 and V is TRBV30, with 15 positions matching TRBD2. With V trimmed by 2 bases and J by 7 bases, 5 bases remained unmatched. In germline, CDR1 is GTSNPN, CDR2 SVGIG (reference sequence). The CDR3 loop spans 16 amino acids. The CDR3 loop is CAWSMGLAGGIGELFF. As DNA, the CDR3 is TGTGCCTGGAGTATGGGACTAGCGGGAGGAATCGGGGAGCTGTTTTTT.

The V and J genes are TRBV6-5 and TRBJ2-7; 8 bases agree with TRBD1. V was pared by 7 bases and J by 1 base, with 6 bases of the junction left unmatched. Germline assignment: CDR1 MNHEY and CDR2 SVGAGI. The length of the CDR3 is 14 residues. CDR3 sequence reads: CASTEGQGSYEQYF. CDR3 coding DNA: TGTGCCAGCACCGAAGGACAGGGATCCTACGAGCAGTACTTC.

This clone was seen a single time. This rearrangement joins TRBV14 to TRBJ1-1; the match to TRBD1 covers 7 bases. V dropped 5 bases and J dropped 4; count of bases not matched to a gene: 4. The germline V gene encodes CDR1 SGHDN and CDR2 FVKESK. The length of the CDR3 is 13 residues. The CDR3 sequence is CASSIYRGTEAFF. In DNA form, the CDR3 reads TGTGCCAGCAGCATATACAGGGGCACTGAAGCTTTCTTT.

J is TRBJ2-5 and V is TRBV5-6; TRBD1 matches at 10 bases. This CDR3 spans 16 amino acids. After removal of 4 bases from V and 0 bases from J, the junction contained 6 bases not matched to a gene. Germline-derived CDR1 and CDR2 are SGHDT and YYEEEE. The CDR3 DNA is TGTGCCAGCAGCCCACGACAGGGGGCTTACCAAGAGACCCAGTACTTC. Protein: CASSPRQGAYQETQYF.

CDR3 bases: TGCGCCAGCAGCCCCGGGACAGGGGGCTACGAGCAGTACTTC. It codes for CASSPGTGGYEQYF. This chain joins TRBV5-1 and TRBJ2-7; TRBD1 matches 11 bases. J was trimmed by 3 bases and V by 4 bases; bases with no gene match: 3. This CDR3 is built from 14 residues. From germline, CDR1 is SGHRS and CDR2 YFSETQ.

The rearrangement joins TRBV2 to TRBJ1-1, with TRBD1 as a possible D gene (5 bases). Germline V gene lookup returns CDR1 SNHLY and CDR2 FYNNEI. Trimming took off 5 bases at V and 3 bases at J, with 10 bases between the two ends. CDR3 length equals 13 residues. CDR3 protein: CASSPSGYTEAFF. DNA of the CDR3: TGTGCCAGCAGTCCTTCAGGGTACACTGAAGCTTTCTTT. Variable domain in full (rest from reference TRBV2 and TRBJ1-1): EPEVTQTPSHQVTQMGQEVILRCVPISNHLYFYWYRQILGQKVEFLVSFYNNEISEKSEIFDDQFSVERPDGSNFTLKIRSTKLEDSAMYFCASSPSGYTEAFFGQGTRLTVV.

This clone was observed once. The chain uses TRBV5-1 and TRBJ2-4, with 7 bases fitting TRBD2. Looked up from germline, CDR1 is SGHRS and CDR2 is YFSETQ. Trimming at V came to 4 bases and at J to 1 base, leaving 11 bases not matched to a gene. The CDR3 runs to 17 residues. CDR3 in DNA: TGCGCCAGCAGCCCCATGACTAGCAGCCCCGCCAAAAACATTCAGTACTTC. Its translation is CASSPMTSSPAKNIQYF.

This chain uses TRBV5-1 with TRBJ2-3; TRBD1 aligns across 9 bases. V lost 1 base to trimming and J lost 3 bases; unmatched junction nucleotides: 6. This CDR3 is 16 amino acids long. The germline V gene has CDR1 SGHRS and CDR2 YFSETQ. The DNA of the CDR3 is TGCGCCAGCAGCTTGACCCCGGGACAGGGAACAGATACGCAGTATTTT. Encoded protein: CASSLTPGQGTDTQYF.

Here the CDR3 DNA reads TGTGCCAGCAGCTTAGCGGGGACTTACAATGAGCAGTTCTTC. It encodes CASSLAGTYNEQFF. The rearrangement joins TRBV11-2 to TRBJ2-1; possible D gene TRBD2, 6 bases. Germline V gene sequence: CDR1 SGHAT, CDR2 FQNNGV. The germline V and J ends were trimmed by 1 base and 4 bases, with 8 bases remaining between them. The CDR3 covers 14 residues.

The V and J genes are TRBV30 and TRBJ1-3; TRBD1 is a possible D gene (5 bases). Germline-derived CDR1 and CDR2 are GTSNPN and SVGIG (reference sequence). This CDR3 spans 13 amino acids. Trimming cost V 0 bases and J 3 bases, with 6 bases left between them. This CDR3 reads CAWSVTGGNTIYF. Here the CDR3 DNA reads TGTGCCTGGAGTGTAACAGGTGGAAACACCATATATTTT.

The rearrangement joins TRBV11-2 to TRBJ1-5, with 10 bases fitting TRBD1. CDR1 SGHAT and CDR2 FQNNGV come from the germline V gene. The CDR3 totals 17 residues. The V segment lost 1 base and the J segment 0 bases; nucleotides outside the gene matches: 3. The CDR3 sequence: CASSLGTGGYSNQPQHF. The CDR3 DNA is TGTGCCAGCAGCTTAGGGACAGGGGGTTATAGCAATCAGCCCCAGCATTTT.

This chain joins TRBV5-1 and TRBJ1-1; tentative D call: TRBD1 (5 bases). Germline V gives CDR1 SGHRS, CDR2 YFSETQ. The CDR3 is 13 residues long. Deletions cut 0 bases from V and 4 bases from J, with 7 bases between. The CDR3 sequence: CASSLEGPTEAFF. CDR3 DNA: TGCGCCAGCAGCTTGGAGGGGCCCACTGAAGCTTTCTTT.

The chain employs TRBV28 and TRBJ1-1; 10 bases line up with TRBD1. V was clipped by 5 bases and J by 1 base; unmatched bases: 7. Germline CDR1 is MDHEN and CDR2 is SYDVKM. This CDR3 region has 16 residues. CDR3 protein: CASSPGQGEPNTEAFF. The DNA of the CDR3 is TGTGCCAGCAGTCCAGGACAGGGGGAGCCGAACACTGAAGCTTTCTTT.

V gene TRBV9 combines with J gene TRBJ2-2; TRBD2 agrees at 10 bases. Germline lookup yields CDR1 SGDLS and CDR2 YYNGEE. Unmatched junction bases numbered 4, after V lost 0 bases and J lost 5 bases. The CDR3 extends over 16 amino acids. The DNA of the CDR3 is TGTGCCAGCAGCGTAGCACCTAGCGGGAGTACCGGGGAGCTGTTTTTT. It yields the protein CASSVAPSGSTGELFF.

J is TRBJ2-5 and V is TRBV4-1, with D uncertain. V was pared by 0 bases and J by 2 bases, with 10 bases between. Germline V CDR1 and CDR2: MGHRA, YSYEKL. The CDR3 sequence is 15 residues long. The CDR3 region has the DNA TGCGCCAGCAGCCAAGATAGAGGTAGACAAGAGACCCAGTACTTC. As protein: CASSQDRGRQETQYF.

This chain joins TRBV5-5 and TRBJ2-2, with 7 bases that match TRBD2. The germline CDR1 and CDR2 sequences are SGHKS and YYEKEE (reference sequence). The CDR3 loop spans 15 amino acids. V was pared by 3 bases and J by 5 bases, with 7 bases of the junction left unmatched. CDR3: CASSWEGPSTGELFF. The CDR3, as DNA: TGTGCCAGCAGCTGGGAGGGACCGTCGACCGGGGAGCTGTTTTTT.

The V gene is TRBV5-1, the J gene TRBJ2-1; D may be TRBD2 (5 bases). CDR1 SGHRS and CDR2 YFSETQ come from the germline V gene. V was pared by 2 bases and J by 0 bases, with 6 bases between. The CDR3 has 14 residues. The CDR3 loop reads CASSFGISYNEQFF. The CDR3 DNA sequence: TGCGCCAGCAGCTTCGGGATCTCCTACAATGAGCAGTTCTTC.

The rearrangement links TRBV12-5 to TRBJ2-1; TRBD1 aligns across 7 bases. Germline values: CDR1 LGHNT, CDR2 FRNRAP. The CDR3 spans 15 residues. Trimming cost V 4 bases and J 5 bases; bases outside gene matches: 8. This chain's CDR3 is CASGSTRDRHNEQFF. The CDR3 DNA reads TGTGCTAGTGGTTCCACCCGGGACAGACACAATGAGCAGTTCTTC.

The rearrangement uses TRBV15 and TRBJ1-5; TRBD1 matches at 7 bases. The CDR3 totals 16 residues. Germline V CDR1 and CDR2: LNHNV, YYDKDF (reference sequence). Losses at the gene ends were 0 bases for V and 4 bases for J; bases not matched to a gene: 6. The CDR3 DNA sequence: TGTGCCACCAGCAGAGACCTACAGGGGTGGAATCAGCCCCAGCATTTT. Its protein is CATSRDLQGWNQPQHF.

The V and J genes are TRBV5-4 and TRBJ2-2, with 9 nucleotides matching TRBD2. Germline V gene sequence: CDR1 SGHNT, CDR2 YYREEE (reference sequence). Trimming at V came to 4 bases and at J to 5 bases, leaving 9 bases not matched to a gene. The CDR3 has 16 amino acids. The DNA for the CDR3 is TGTGCCAGCAGCCCGATGGCGGGAGGGCCGACCGGGGAGCTGTTTTTT. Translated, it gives CASSPMAGGPTGELFF.

The CDR3 nucleotides read TGTGCCAGCAGCTCGGGACACAGCTCCTACAATGAGCAGTTCTTC. Its translation: CASSSGHSSYNEQFF. V gene TRBV5-4 combines with J gene TRBJ2-1; a possible D gene is TRBD1 (6 bases). Germline assignment: CDR1 SGHNT and CDR2 YYREEE (reference sequence). This CDR3 contains 15 residues. V gave up 3 bases and J gave up 0 bases, with 10 bases separating them.

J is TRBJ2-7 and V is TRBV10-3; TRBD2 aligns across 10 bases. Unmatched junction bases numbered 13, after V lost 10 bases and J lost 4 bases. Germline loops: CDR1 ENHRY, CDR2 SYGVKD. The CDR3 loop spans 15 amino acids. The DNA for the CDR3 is TGTGCCACCAGACACCTAACTAGCGGGGATTACGAGCAGTACTTC. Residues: CATRHLTSGDYEQYF.

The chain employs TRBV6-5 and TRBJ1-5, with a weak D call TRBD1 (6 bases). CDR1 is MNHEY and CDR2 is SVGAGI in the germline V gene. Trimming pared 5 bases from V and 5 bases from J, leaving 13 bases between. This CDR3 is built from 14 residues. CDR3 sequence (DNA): TGTGCCAGCAGTACAACAGGGAGGGATCAGCCCCAGCATTTT. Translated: CASSTTGRDQPQHF.

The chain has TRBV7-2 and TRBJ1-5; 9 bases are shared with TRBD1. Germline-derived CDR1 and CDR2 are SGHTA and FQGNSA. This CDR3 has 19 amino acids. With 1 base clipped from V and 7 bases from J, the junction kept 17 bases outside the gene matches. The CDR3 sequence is CASSLEVPGLGQGRQPQHF. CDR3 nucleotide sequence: TGTGCCAGCAGCTTAGAGGTTCCGGGATTGGGACAGGGAAGACAGCCCCAGCATTTT.